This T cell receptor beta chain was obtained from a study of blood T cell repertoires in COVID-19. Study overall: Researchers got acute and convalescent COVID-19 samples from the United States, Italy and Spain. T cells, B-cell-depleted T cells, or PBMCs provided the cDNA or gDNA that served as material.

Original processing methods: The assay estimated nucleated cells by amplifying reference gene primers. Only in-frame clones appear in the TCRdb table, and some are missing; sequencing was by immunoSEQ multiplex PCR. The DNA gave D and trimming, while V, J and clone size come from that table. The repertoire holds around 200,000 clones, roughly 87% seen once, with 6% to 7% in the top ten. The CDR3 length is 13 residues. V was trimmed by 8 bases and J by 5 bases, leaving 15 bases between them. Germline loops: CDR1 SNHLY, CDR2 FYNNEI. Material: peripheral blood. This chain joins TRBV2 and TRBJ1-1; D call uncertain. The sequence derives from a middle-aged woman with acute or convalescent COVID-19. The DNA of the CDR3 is TGTGCCAGCGAAGAAGCGCGGTCGACTGAAGCTTTCTTT. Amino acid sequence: CASEEARSTEAFF.